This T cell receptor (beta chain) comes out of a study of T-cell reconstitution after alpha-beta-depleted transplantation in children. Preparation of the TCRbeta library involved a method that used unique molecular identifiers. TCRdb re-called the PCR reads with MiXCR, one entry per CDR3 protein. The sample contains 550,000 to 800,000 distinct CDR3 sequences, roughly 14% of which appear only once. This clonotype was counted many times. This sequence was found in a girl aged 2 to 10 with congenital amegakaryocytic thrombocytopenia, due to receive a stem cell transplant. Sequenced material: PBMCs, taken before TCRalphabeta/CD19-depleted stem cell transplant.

For the CDR3, the DNA is TGCGCCAGCAGCTTGGGGATTCGCACCTCCTACGAGCAGTACTTC. It specifies CASSLGIRTSYEQYF. The genes are TRBV5-1 and TRBJ2-7; D not resolved. The CDR3 is 15 amino acids. Deletions cut 0 bases from V and 0 bases from J, with 10 bases between. The germline gives CDR1 SGHRS, CDR2 YFSETQ.